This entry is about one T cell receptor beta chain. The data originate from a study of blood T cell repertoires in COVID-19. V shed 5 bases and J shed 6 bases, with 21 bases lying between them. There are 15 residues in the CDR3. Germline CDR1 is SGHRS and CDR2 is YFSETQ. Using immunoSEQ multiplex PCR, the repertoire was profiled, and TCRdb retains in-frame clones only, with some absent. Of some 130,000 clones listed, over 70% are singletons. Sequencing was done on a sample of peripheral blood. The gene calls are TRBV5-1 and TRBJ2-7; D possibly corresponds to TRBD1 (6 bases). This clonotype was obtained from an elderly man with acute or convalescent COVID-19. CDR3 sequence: CASSSQGWGSGEQYF. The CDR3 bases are TGCGCCAGCAGTTCTCAGGGGTGGGGTTCGGGCGAGCAGTACTTC.